This paragraph covers one T cell receptor beta chain sequence. This sample stems from a study of PD-L1 blockade in urothelial cancer. Study-level background: About 85% of the roughly 29 patients were men whose urothelial cancer was bladder-origin. When blood samples were assessed, the median T cell count was some 140,000.

Germline loops: CDR1 SGHVS, CDR2 FNYEAQ. With V trimmed by 5 bases and J by 5 bases, 7 bases remained unmatched. This CDR3 has 16 residues. TCRdb's copy holds only in-frame clones and misses some; the assay was immunoSEQ multiplex PCR. The data show roughly 32,000 clones, 75% to 85% seen once. The clonotype comes from a man in his sixties with urothelial cancer. The specimen was PBMCs, collected around atezolizumab (anti-PD-L1) treatment. The V and J genes are TRBV7-6 and TRBJ1-6; TRBD1 matches 9 bases. The DNA of the CDR3 is TGTGCCAGCAGCCCGGGGACAGGGACCAATAATTCACCCCTCCACTTT. Encoded protein: CASSPGTGTNNSPLHF.